Listed below are T cell receptor beta chains from one sample, sequenced in a study of tumor-infiltrating lymphocytes in localized non-small cell lung cancer. The protocol was immunoSEQ multiplex PCR, while the TCRdb copy is restricted to in-frame clones and leaves out a portion. The sample lists about 12,000 clones; just over 65% were seen once. Sequencing input: uninvolved lung tissue not adjacent to the tumor. Receptors originate from a human donor with non-small cell lung cancer. CDR3s include the opening cysteine and the closing phenylalanine or tryptophan. Each record gives: V gene, clone size, J gene, CDR3 protein. Size values are once, few and many counts, or a class for expanded clones, and some rows have none.

V gene: TRBV5-1; clone size: -; J gene: TRBJ2-1; CDR3 protein: CASSFTESSYNEQFF
V gene: TRBV5-4; clone size: once; J gene: TRBJ2-3; CDR3 protein: CASSLARTSGGDDTQYF
V gene: TRBV10-3; clone size: -; J gene: TRBJ2-2; CDR3 protein: CAINSQSVGGGITGELFF
V gene: TRBV18; clone size: -; J gene: TRBJ2-5; CDR3 protein: CASSPRTGDYQETQYF
V gene: TRBV2; clone size: -; J gene: TRBJ2-1; CDR3 protein: CASRATSGAYNEQFF
V gene: TRBV9; clone size: -; J gene: TRBJ1-5; CDR3 protein: CASSVVGQPLGSNQPQHF
V gene: TRBV11-2; clone size: -; J gene: TRBJ2-3; CDR3 protein: CASSLMSERSDTQYF
V gene: TRBV6-5; clone size: -; J gene: TRBJ1-2; CDR3 protein: CASRSDGNYGYTF
V gene: TRBV19; clone size: few; J gene: TRBJ1-5; CDR3 protein: CASSIVALNQPQHF
V gene: TRBV28; clone size: -; J gene: TRBJ2-7; CDR3 protein: CASRDLTYEQYF
V gene: TRBV4-3; clone size: -; J gene: TRBJ1-2; CDR3 protein: CASSQGHLNNYGYTF
V gene: TRBV5-4; clone size: -; J gene: TRBJ1-2; CDR3 protein: CASTGTGSYGYTF
V gene: TRBV28; clone size: few; J gene: TRBJ1-3; CDR3 protein: CASTQPGTGAGNTIYF
V gene: TRBV11-2; clone size: once; J gene: TRBJ1-4; CDR3 protein: CASSLAANEKLFF
V gene: TRBV4-3; clone size: -; J gene: TRBJ2-2; CDR3 protein: CASSPLWGHVGELFF
V gene: TRBV6-1; clone size: -; J gene: TRBJ1-4; CDR3 protein: CASTGINQGNEKLFF
V gene: TRBV13; clone size: -; J gene: TRBJ2-3; CDR3 protein: CASSRRLAGDQPTDTQYF
V gene: TRBV4-3; clone size: -; J gene: TRBJ1-6; CDR3 protein: CASSEDRDGNSPLHF
V gene: TRBV27; clone size: -; J gene: TRBJ2-3; CDR3 protein: CASSLRGQSTDTQYF
V gene: TRBV29-1; clone size: -; J gene: TRBJ1-1; CDR3 protein: CSVGTDLMNTEAFF
V gene: TRBV5-1; clone size: -; J gene: TRBJ2-7; CDR3 protein: CASSQAGTRGSYEQYF
V gene: TRBV6-1; clone size: -; J gene: TRBJ2-3; CDR3 protein: CASSEGQGADTQYF
V gene: TRBV11-2; clone size: -; J gene: TRBJ2-7; CDR3 protein: CASSLVPQGRPYEQYF
V gene: TRBV7-2; clone size: few; J gene: TRBJ1-1; CDR3 protein: CASRYIMNTEAFF
V gene: TRBV5-1; clone size: -; J gene: TRBJ1-1; CDR3 protein: CASSLGGNTEAFF
V gene: TRBV7-2; clone size: few; J gene: TRBJ2-7; CDR3 protein: CASSTGTIAGGYEQYF
V gene: TRBV9; clone size: medium-sized; J gene: TRBJ2-7; CDR3 protein: CASSGSNLAYEQYF
V gene: TRBV4-3; clone size: -; J gene: TRBJ1-1; CDR3 protein: CASSQDGPGVPSKAFF
V gene: TRBV9; clone size: -; J gene: TRBJ2-5; CDR3 protein: CASSVAGREVGQETQYF
V gene: TRBV6-6; clone size: -; J gene: TRBJ1-1; CDR3 protein: CASSGGQINTEAFF
V gene: TRBV7-2; clone size: -; J gene: TRBJ2-1; CDR3 protein: CASSSGTGYGEQFF
V gene: TRBV5-4; clone size: -; J gene: TRBJ2-5; CDR3 protein: CASSLVGGEETQYF
V gene: TRBV2; clone size: medium-sized; J gene: TRBJ1-6; CDR3 protein: CATGPALNSPLHF
V gene: TRBV9; clone size: once; J gene: TRBJ2-3; CDR3 protein: CASSVGRAADTQYF
V gene: TRBV27; clone size: -; J gene: TRBJ1-4; CDR3 protein: CASSLIQSGEKLFF
V gene: TRBV5-1; clone size: -; J gene: TRBJ2-5; CDR3 protein: CASSLFLAERETQYF
V gene: TRBV7-8; clone size: -; J gene: TRBJ2-5; CDR3 protein: CASSIQRGGRETQYF
V gene: TRBV5-5; clone size: -; J gene: TRBJ2-5; CDR3 protein: CASSSIGGARETQYF